The 25 T cell receptor beta chains below were found in one sample sequenced in a study of cytomegalovirus exposure and HLA in healthy donors. Primers for the PCR totalled 60 Vbeta and 13 Jbeta. TCRdb keeps only in-frame clones here, not all; method: immunoSEQ multiplex PCR. The sample holds fewer than 85,000 clones, 84% seen once. Source material: PBMCs. These receptors came from a man between 65 and 85 years old in good health and CMV-seropositive.

In this sample, this clone turned up a few times. The CDR3 region is CASRSHRGLNTDTQYF. As DNA, the CDR3 is TGTGCCAGCAGGTCCCACAGGGGATTAAACACAGATACGCAGTATTTT. The chain couples TRBV7-2 to TRBJ2-3, with 7 bases aligning to TRBD1. CDR1 SGHTA and CDR2 FQGNSA come from the germline V gene. The length of the CDR3 is 16 residues. Trimming at V came to 6 bases and at J to 2 bases, leaving 11 bases not matched to a gene. The variable domain in full, with the rest retrieved from reference TRBV7-2 and TRBJ2-3, is GAGVSQSPSNKVTEKGKDVELRCDPISGHTALYWYRQSLGQGLEFLIYFQGNSAPDKSGLPSDRFSAERTGGSVSTLTIQRTQQEDSAVYLCASRSHRGLNTDTQYFGPGTRLTVL.

The rearrangement links TRBV6-5 to TRBJ1-6; the D gene is possibly TRBD1 (5 bases). Per germline, CDR1 MNHEY and CDR2 SVGAGI. The CDR3 consists of 14 residues. V lost 0 bases and J lost 6, with 6 bases in between. The CDR3 here is CASSYSTANSPLHF. The CDR3 DNA follows: TGTGCCAGCAGTTACTCGACAGCTAATTCACCCCTCCACTTT.

This sequence joins TRBV4-3 and TRBJ2-5; 14 bases map to TRBD2. The CDR3 loop spans 18 amino acids. In germline, CDR1 is LGHNA, CDR2 YSLEER. Germline trimming cut 1 base from V and 1 base from J; bases unmatched to any gene: 5. Here the CDR3 DNA reads TGCGCCAGCAGCCAAGTGACTAGCGGGGGGGCTTCCCAAGAGACCCAGTACTTC. It is translated as CASSQVTSGGASQETQYF.

The CDR3 DNA sequence: TGTGCCAGCAGCGTAGGCGTTCACTACGGGAGCATTCAGTACTTC. Protein product: CASSVGVHYGSIQYF. V and J are TRBV9 and TRBJ2-4; D might be TRBD2 (6 bases). From germline, CDR1 is SGDLS and CDR2 YYNGEE. CDR3 length equals 15 residues. Trimming pared 0 bases from V and 9 bases from J, leaving 16 bases between. Full variable domain (rest looked up from reference TRBV9 and TRBJ2-4): DSGVTQTPKHLITATGQRVTLRCSPRSGDLSVYWYQQSLDQGLQFLIQYYNGEERAKGNILERFSAQQFPDLHSELNLSSLELGDSALYFCASSVGVHYGSIQYFGAGTRLSVL.

This rearrangement joins TRBV5-1 to TRBJ2-7; 16 nucleotides match TRBD2. Looked up from germline, CDR1 is SGHRS and CDR2 is YFSETQ. This CDR3 spans 15 amino acids. After removal of 3 bases from V and 5 bases from J, the junction contained 2 bases not matched to a gene. Here the CDR3 reads CASSWGLAGGNEQYF. As DNA, the CDR3 is TGCGCCAGCAGCTGGGGACTAGCGGGAGGGAACGAGCAGTACTTC.

This clone was found a few times. The chain recombines TRBV2 with TRBJ1-4, with 9 bases identical to TRBD1. Germline CDR1 is SNHLY and CDR2 is FYNNEI. After removal of 0 bases from V and 5 bases from J, the junction contained 4 bases not matched to a gene. CDR3 length equals 16 residues. CDR3 residues: CASSEAGQGPNEKLFF. For the CDR3, the DNA is TGTGCCAGCAGTGAAGCGGGACAGGGCCCGAATGAAAAACTGTTTTTT. The full variable domain, rest sourced from reference TRBV2 and TRBJ1-4, is EPEVTQTPSHQVTQMGQEVILRCVPISNHLYFYWYRQILGQKVEFLVSFYNNEISEKSEIFDDQFSVERPDGSNFTLKIRSTKLEDSAMYFCASSEAGQGPNEKLFFGSGTQLSVL.

The chain recombines TRBV5-1 with TRBJ1-1; 9 positions agree with TRBD1. After removal of 6 bases from V and 4 bases from J, the junction contained 10 bases not matched to a gene. CDR3 length: 15 residues. The V gene's germline CDR1 is SGHRS and CDR2 YFSETQ. This chain's CDR3 is CASTRTGEVSTEAFF. The CDR3 nucleotides are TGCGCCAGCACTCGGACAGGGGAGGTTAGCACTGAAGCTTTCTTT.

Here the CDR3 reads CASSQDPATYEQYF. The DNA for the CDR3 is TGCGCCAGCAGCCAAGATCCAGCGACTTACGAGCAGTACTTC. The chain has TRBV4-1 and TRBJ2-7, with unresolved D. From germline, CDR1 is MGHRA and CDR2 YSYEKL. V was shortened by 0 bases and J by 4 bases, with 10 bases between the two germline ends. The CDR3 contains 14 residues.

The CDR3, as DNA: TGTGCCAGCAGGGAGATGGGTCAGCCCCAGCATTTT. This codes for CASREMGQPQHF. This rearrangement joins TRBV6-6 to TRBJ1-5; no reliable D call. V was cut by 6 bases and J by 6 bases, with 9 bases left in between. CDR3 length equals 12 residues. From germline, CDR1 is MNHNY and CDR2 SVGAGI (reference sequence).

The rearrangement joins TRBV5-1 to TRBJ2-5; D is perhaps TRBD1 (6 bases). Trimming left V 3 bases short and J 1 base short, with 10 bases between. The CDR3 consists of 14 residues. Germline values: CDR1 SGHRS, CDR2 YFSETQ. CDR3 region: CASSYGQLQETQYF. CDR3 bases: TGCGCCAGCAGCTACGGACAGCTCCAAGAGACCCAGTACTTC.

In nucleotides, the CDR3 is TGCAGCGCGGCCCAGAGGGTTCAAGAGACCCAGTACTTC. This gives the protein CSAAQRVQETQYF. The chain employs TRBV29-1 and TRBJ2-5; D may be TRBD2 (5 bases). From germline, CDR1 is SQVTM and CDR2 ANQGSEA. Trimming left V 7 bases short and J 2 bases short, with 14 bases between. CDR3 length: 13 amino acids. Full variable domain (rest looked up from reference TRBV29-1 and TRBJ2-5): SAVISQKPSRDICQRGTSLTIQCQVDSQVTMMFWYRQQPGQSLTLIATANQGSEATYESGFVIDKFPISRPNLTFSTLTVSNMSPEDSSIYLCSAAQRVQETQYFGPGTRLLVL.

DNA of the CDR3: TGCGCCAGCAGTAGCTCCACAGATACGCAGTATTTT. It codes for CASSSSTDTQYF. J is TRBJ2-3 and V is TRBV10-1, with D hard to call. This CDR3 has 12 amino acids. From germline, CDR1 is WNHNN and CDR2 SYGVQD (reference sequence). V lost 5 bases and J 2 bases, leaving 5 bases between the germline ends.

The chain links TRBV12-5 to TRBJ1-3, with TRBD1 matching over 9 bases. The CDR3 has 16 residues. Trimming at V came to 4 bases and at J to 3 bases, leaving 7 bases not matched to a gene. Germline CDR1 is LGHNT and CDR2 is FRNRAP. The CDR3 DNA reads as TGTGCTAGTGGTTCGAACAGGGGGCTTAGTGGAAACACCATATATTTT. Translating gives CASGSNRGLSGNTIYF.

The V gene is TRBV29-1, the J gene TRBJ2-5, with TRBD1 matching 8 bases. CDR1 SQVTM and CDR2 ANQGSEA come from the germline V gene. V dropped 4 bases and J dropped 4; count of bases not matched to a gene: 5. CDR3 length: 13 amino acids. The CDR3: CSVVQGAGETQYF. CDR3 coding DNA: TGCAGCGTTGTCCAGGGGGCAGGAGAGACCCAGTACTTC.

This chain uses TRBV27 with TRBJ2-5; no definite D call. With 5 bases removed from V and 5 bases from J, the gap between germline ends came to 12 bases. The CDR3 sequence is 13 residues long. CDR1 and CDR2 (germline): MNHEY, SMNVEV (reference sequence). CDR3 sequence: CASSQGAVETQYF. The DNA for the CDR3 is TGTGCCAGCAGTCAAGGAGCTGTGGAGACCCAGTACTTC.

The rearrangement uses TRBV4-3 and TRBJ1-2; D is uncertain. CDR1 and CDR2 from the germline V gene are LGHNA and YSLEER. V dropped 4 bases and J dropped 4 bases, with 19 bases sitting between them. CDR3 length: 16 residues. The CDR3 reads CASSPGGSLGLYGYTF. For the CDR3, the DNA is TGCGCCAGCAGCCCCGGAGGCAGCCTTGGCCTCTATGGCTACACCTTC.

J is TRBJ1-4 and V is TRBV29-1; 7 bases align to TRBD1. From germline, CDR1 is SQVTM and CDR2 ANQGSEA. The junction had 10 bases not matched to a gene; V was cut back by 7 bases and J by 8 bases. The CDR3 contains 13 residues. The CDR3 DNA reads as TGCAGCGCCGGAGGGGGCGAGGGCGAAAAACTGTTTTTT. It is translated as CSAGGGEGEKLFF.

The chain is built from TRBV6-6 and TRBJ2-5; possibly TRBD1 for D (7 bases). With 2 bases removed from V and 4 bases from J, the gap between germline ends came to 14 bases. This CDR3 has 15 amino acids. Germline CDR1 reads MNHNY; CDR2 reads SVGAGI (reference sequence). Here the CDR3 reads CASSYRQGGRETQYF. The CDR3 DNA reads TGTGCCAGCAGTTACCGACAGGGAGGTCGAGAGACCCAGTACTTC.

This clone was observed a few times. The chain is built from TRBV6-1 and TRBJ2-5, with 7 bases fitting TRBD2. CDR3 length equals 12 residues. Losses at the gene ends were 8 bases for V and 1 base for J; bases not matched to a gene: 1. Germline V gives CDR1 MNHNS, CDR2 SASEGT. DNA for the CDR3: TGTGCCAGCGGGAGGGCCCAAGAGACCCAGTACTTC. It specifies CASGRAQETQYF.

The genes are TRBV5-4 and TRBJ1-2; no clear D gene. CDR1 and CDR2 from the germline V gene are SGHNT and YYREEE (reference sequence). V was pared by 0 bases and J by 0 bases, with 9 bases between. The CDR3 is 15 amino acids. DNA of the CDR3: TGTGCCAGCAGCTTGGAGGAGGGATCTAACTATGGCTACACCTTC. Its protein product is CASSLEEGSNYGYTF.

About this clone: At the DNA level, this CDR3 is encoded by other sequences in the same sample as well. The gene calls are TRBV7-9 and TRBJ2-5, with a tentative D call TRBD2 (6 bases). V was clipped by 5 bases and J by 2 bases, with 9 bases between them. This CDR3 is built from 13 residues. Per germline, CDR1 SEHNR and CDR2 FQNEAQ (reference sequence). The CDR3 reads CASSPGVQETQYF. Here the CDR3 DNA reads TGTGCCAGCAGCCCGGGGGTACAAGAGACCCAGTACTTC.

CDR3 in amino acids: CASSLGWASGPQYF. In nucleotides, the CDR3 is TGTGCCAGCAGCTTAGGTTGGGCCTCAGGGCCCCAGTACTTC. The rearrangement joins TRBV7-8 to TRBJ2-5; possibly TRBD1 for D (5 bases). V was pared by 1 base and J by 9 bases, with 15 bases between. This CDR3 has 14 residues. From germline, CDR1 is SGHVS and CDR2 FQNEAQ.

The gene calls are TRBV28 and TRBJ2-5, with 8 bases lining up with TRBD1. V was pared by 3 bases and J by 3 bases, with 9 bases of the junction left unmatched. This CDR3 spans 16 amino acids. CDR1 and CDR2 (germline): MDHEN, SYDVKM. This chain's CDR3 is CASSLPGDRTKETQYF. In DNA, the CDR3 is TGTGCCAGCAGTTTGCCGGGGGACAGGACTAAAGAGACCCAGTACTTC. The full variable domain, in which reference TRBV28 and TRBJ2-5 provide the parts outside the CDR3, is DVKVTQSSRYLVKRTGEKVFLECVQDMDHENMFWYRQDPGLGLRLIYFSYDVKMKEKGDIPEGYSVSREKKERFSLILESASTNQTSMYLCASSLPGDRTKETQYFGPGTRLLVL.

The genes are TRBV7-3 and TRBJ2-7; TRBD1 is a possible D gene (6 bases). Germline V lookup: CDR1 SGHTA, CDR2 FQGTGA. The CDR3 has 13 residues. V lost 5 bases and J lost 3, with 11 bases in between. This CDR3 is CASSRTQGYEQYF. For the CDR3, the DNA is TGTGCCAGCAGCCGCACACAGGGCTACGAGCAGTACTTC.

The J gene is TRBJ2-3, the V gene TRBV25-1; D perhaps matches TRBD2 (6 bases). The CDR3 runs 16 residues. The V gene's germline CDR1 is MGHDK and CDR2 SYGVNS. Trimming pared 2 bases from V and 0 bases from J, leaving 12 bases between. DNA for the CDR3: TGTGCCAGCAGTGAACAAGCGGAGGGAAGCACAGATACGCAGTATTTT. This codes for CASSEQAEGSTDTQYF.